The T cell receptor (beta chain) described here comes from a study of blood T cell repertoires in COVID-19. Whole-study context: The United States, Italy and Spain were the sources of the acute and convalescent COVID-19 samples. T cells, B-cell-depleted T cells, or PBMCs provided the cDNA or gDNA that served as material.

The assay was immunoSEQ multiplex PCR, and TCRdb's table has in-frame clones only and misses some. This repertoire shows about 280,000 clones, about 90% found once; its top ten account for roughly 2.2%. The TCR originated in a woman between 50 and 59 years old who had recovered from COVID-19. Sequencing was carried out using peripheral blood.

The CDR3 DNA sequence: TGTGCCAGCAGCCGGACAGGGGTGGGGAAGAATGGCTACACCTTC. This encodes CASSRTGVGKNGYTF. This chain uses TRBV5-6 with TRBJ1-2; the match to TRBD1 covers 9 bases. This CDR3 is 15 amino acids long. CDR1 is SGHDT and CDR2 is YYEEEE in the germline V gene. The J segment lost 6 bases and the V segment lost 4 bases, leaving 10 bases of the junction unmatched.